Listed below are T cell receptor beta chains from one sample, sequenced in a study of chemoradiotherapy in HPV16-positive cancers. Sequencing used immunoSEQ multiplex PCR; TCRdb keeps in-frame clones, though not all of them. Seen here are about 14,000 clones, under 85% observed once, and the top ten hold approximately 9.3%. Collection of the sample occurred from a patient who underwent chemoradiotherapy. The receptors shown here come from a human donor with HPV-associated anogenital cancer. The CDR3 runs from the conserved cysteine through the conserved F or W. Each record gives: D gene, J gene, V gene, clone size, CDR3 DNA, CDR3 protein. A D gene is named only where the DNA matches it firmly. The size entry is marked missing in some rows and otherwise reads once, few, many or a size class.

d_gene: -; j_gene: TRBJ1-2; v_gene: TRBV6-6; abundance: few; CDR3nt: TGTGCCAGCAGTTACACGGTCGAAAGCGGCTACACCTTC; CDR3aa: CASSYTVESGYTF
d_gene: -; j_gene: TRBJ2-6; v_gene: TRBV5-1; abundance: once; CDR3nt: TGCGCCAGCAGCTTGAATTCTATGGCCCCAGGGGCCAACGTCCTGACTTTC; CDR3aa: CASSLNSMAPGANVLTF
d_gene: -; j_gene: TRBJ1-1; v_gene: TRBV28; abundance: -; CDR3nt: TGTGCCAGCAGTTTAGGTGGCAGGGCGAACACTGAAGCTTTCTTT; CDR3aa: CASSLGGRANTEAFF
d_gene: -; j_gene: TRBJ2-7; v_gene: TRBV25-1; abundance: -; CDR3nt: TGTGCCAGCAGTGAAGTGGGGTACACCTACGAGCAGTACTTC; CDR3aa: CASSEVGYTYEQYF
d_gene: TRBD1; j_gene: TRBJ1-4; v_gene: TRBV4-1; abundance: -; CDR3nt: TGCGCCAGCAGCCAAATCTTAAATCTACGGGACAGGGTTAATGAAAAACTGTTTTTT; CDR3aa: CASSQILNLRDRVNEKLFF
d_gene: -; j_gene: TRBJ1-2; v_gene: TRBV2; abundance: -; CDR3nt: TGTGCCAGCAGTGAGGGGGGGGGAGTCCATGGCTACACCTTC; CDR3aa: CASSEGGGVHGYTF
d_gene: -; j_gene: TRBJ1-2; v_gene: TRBV7-9; abundance: few; CDR3nt: TGTGCCAGCAGCTTAGGAGGGGATGGCACCTTC; CDR3aa: CASSLGGDGTF
d_gene: -; j_gene: TRBJ2-5; v_gene: TRBV2; abundance: -; CDR3nt: TGTGCCAGCAGTCTAGAGACGACTAGGGAGACCCAGTACTTC; CDR3aa: CASSLETTRETQYF
d_gene: -; j_gene: TRBJ1-4; v_gene: TRBV7-2; abundance: -; CDR3nt: TGTGCCAGCAGCCCCTCTTATGGGGCAACTAATGAAAAACTGTTTTTT; CDR3aa: CASSPSYGATNEKLFF
d_gene: TRBD1; j_gene: TRBJ2-5; v_gene: TRBV11-3; abundance: -; CDR3nt: TGTGCCAGCAGCGACCCACAGGGGTTTGGGCAAGAGACCCAGTACTTC; CDR3aa: CASSDPQGFGQETQYF
d_gene: -; j_gene: TRBJ2-3; v_gene: TRBV6-1; abundance: -; CDR3nt: TGTGCCAGCAGTGAAGTGCTAAGCACAGATACGCAGTATTTT; CDR3aa: CASSEVLSTDTQYF
d_gene: -; j_gene: TRBJ2-5; v_gene: TRBV7-9; abundance: -; CDR3nt: TGTGCCAGCGGAACCAGGCCCCAAGAGACCCAGTACTTC; CDR3aa: CASGTRPQETQYF
d_gene: -; j_gene: TRBJ1-3; v_gene: TRBV5-1; abundance: -; CDR3nt: TGCGCCAGCAGCTTGTGGGGGGGGATGAAGTCTGGAAACACCATATATTTT; CDR3aa: CASSLWGGMKSGNTIYF
d_gene: TRBD2; j_gene: TRBJ2-2; v_gene: TRBV11-1; abundance: -; CDR3nt: TGTGCCAGCAGCTTATATAGCGGGTCGAACACCGGGGAGCTGTTTTTT; CDR3aa: CASSLYSGSNTGELFF
d_gene: TRBD2; j_gene: TRBJ2-1; v_gene: TRBV6-1; abundance: -; CDR3nt: TGTGCCAGCAGTGAAGCTTCCAGCGGGAGAGGGGGTGAGCAGTTCTTC; CDR3aa: CASSEASSGRGGEQFF
d_gene: TRBD1; j_gene: TRBJ1-2; v_gene: TRBV6-1; abundance: -; CDR3nt: TGTGCCAGCACCAAAGGAGGGACAGGGACCGGCTACACCTTC; CDR3aa: CASTKGGTGTGYTF
d_gene: -; j_gene: TRBJ1-3; v_gene: TRBV19; abundance: -; CDR3nt: TGTGCCAGTAGTATAGGTGACACCTCTGGAAACACCATATATTTT; CDR3aa: CASSIGDTSGNTIYF
d_gene: TRBD1; j_gene: TRBJ2-3; v_gene: TRBV6-6; abundance: -; CDR3nt: TGTGCCAGCAGGGACAGGGGACGCACAGATACGCAGTATTTT; CDR3aa: CASRDRGRTDTQYF
d_gene: -; j_gene: TRBJ1-2; v_gene: TRBV5-1; abundance: -; CDR3nt: TGCGCCAGCAGCCCGGGGACGGTGGACTATGGCTACACCTTC; CDR3aa: CASSPGTVDYGYTF
d_gene: -; j_gene: TRBJ2-3; v_gene: TRBV27; abundance: -; CDR3nt: TGTGCCAGCGGAGGGGTGACTCTTAGCACAGATACGCAGTATTTT; CDR3aa: CASGGVTLSTDTQYF
d_gene: -; j_gene: TRBJ2-2; v_gene: TRBV30; abundance: -; CDR3nt: TGTGCCTGGAGATGGGGGAACACCGGGGAGCTGTTTTTT; CDR3aa: CAWRWGNTGELFF
d_gene: -; j_gene: TRBJ1-2; v_gene: TRBV7-6; abundance: -; CDR3nt: TGTGCCAGCGGCCCGGACAGCTATGGCTACACCTTC; CDR3aa: CASGPDSYGYTF
d_gene: -; j_gene: TRBJ1-1; v_gene: TRBV19; abundance: -; CDR3nt: TGTGCCAGTAGTACCCAGGGATATACGAACACTGAAGCTTTCTTT; CDR3aa: CASSTQGYTNTEAFF
d_gene: -; j_gene: TRBJ1-1; v_gene: TRBV6-4; abundance: -; CDR3nt: TGTGCCAGCAGTGACGCAGCTGGAACTGAAGCTTTCTTT; CDR3aa: CASSDAAGTEAFF
d_gene: -; j_gene: TRBJ2-5; v_gene: TRBV30; abundance: -; CDR3nt: TGTGCCTGGAGCGGGGGGCGGGAGACCCAGTACTTC; CDR3aa: CAWSGGRETQYF
d_gene: -; j_gene: TRBJ2-7; v_gene: TRBV9; abundance: -; CDR3nt: TGTGCCAGCAGCGTAGCCGACAGCGGACCCTACGAGCAGTACTTC; CDR3aa: CASSVADSGPYEQYF
d_gene: TRBD1; j_gene: TRBJ2-7; v_gene: TRBV6-1; abundance: -; CDR3nt: TGTGCCAGCGACCGGGACAGGGGGCCCTACGAGCAGTACTTC; CDR3aa: CASDRDRGPYEQYF
d_gene: TRBD2; j_gene: TRBJ2-1; v_gene: TRBV7-6; abundance: few; CDR3nt: TGTGCCAGCAGCTCCGGGGCCGGACTAGCGGGAGGGCCCAATGAGCAGTTCTTC; CDR3aa: CASSSGAGLAGGPNEQFF
d_gene: -; j_gene: TRBJ1-5; v_gene: TRBV19; abundance: -; CDR3nt: TGTGCCAGTAGTATCGGACGAGGCGGTAGCAATCAGCCCCAGCATTTT; CDR3aa: CASSIGRGGSNQPQHF
d_gene: TRBD1; j_gene: TRBJ2-2; v_gene: TRBV10-2; abundance: -; CDR3nt: TGCGCCACGCAAAGCGACAGGGGAAGTACCGGGGAGCTGTTTTTT; CDR3aa: CATQSDRGSTGELFF
d_gene: -; j_gene: TRBJ2-2; v_gene: TRBV19; abundance: few; CDR3nt: TGTGCCAGTAGTATAGATACGCGAGTGGGAACCGGGGAGCTGTTTTTT; CDR3aa: CASSIDTRVGTGELFF
d_gene: -; j_gene: TRBJ2-3; v_gene: TRBV5-5; abundance: -; CDR3nt: TGTGCCAGCAGCCGGGACGTCGTCAGAGAGACGCAGTATTTT; CDR3aa: CASSRDVVRETQYF
d_gene: -; j_gene: TRBJ1-2; v_gene: TRBV6-5; abundance: few; CDR3nt: TGTGCCAGCAGTTACTCAGGGGCGAACGCTAACTATGGCTACACCTTC; CDR3aa: CASSYSGANANYGYTF